These T cell receptor beta chains were read from a single sample in a study of blood T cells in healthy people across ages. One entry per CDR3 protein results from TCRdb running MiXCR on the 5' RACE reads. The table shows about 1.5 million distinct CDR3 sequences, with roughly 40% occurring only once. The specimen was blood. Receptors originate from a woman between 18 and 29 years old in good health. Both conserved end residues are part of each CDR3. Each record gives: J gene, clone size, V gene, D gene, CDR3 protein, CDR3 DNA. D genes are given only for firm matches. Only some rows state a clone size, as once, few, many or a class for expanded clones.

j_call: TRBJ2-1
clone_size: -
v_call: TRBV12-3/TRBV12-4
d_call: -
cdr3_aa: CASRSDESSYNEQFF
cdr3_nt: TGTGCCAGCAGGTCTGATGAGAGCTCCTACAATGAGCAGTTCTTC

j_call: TRBJ2-1
clone_size: few
v_call: TRBV18
d_call: -
cdr3_aa: CASSPSLALDNEQFF
cdr3_nt: TGTGCCAGCTCACCGAGTCTAGCGTTGGACAATGAGCAGTTCTTC

j_call: TRBJ2-3
clone_size: -
v_call: TRBV5-1
d_call: -
cdr3_aa: CASSLNDFDTQYF
cdr3_nt: TGCGCCAGCAGCTTGAATGATTTCGATACGCAGTATTTT

j_call: TRBJ2-3
clone_size: -
v_call: TRBV20-1
d_call: TRBD2
cdr3_aa: CSAIASGRGADTQYF
cdr3_nt: TGCAGTGCTATCGCTAGCGGGAGGGGGGCAGATACGCAGTATTTT

j_call: TRBJ2-1
clone_size: few
v_call: TRBV27
d_call: TRBD2
cdr3_aa: CASKSRGLAGGSPYNEQFF
cdr3_nt: TGTGCCAGCAAATCCCGGGGACTAGCGGGGGGGAGTCCGTACAATGAGCAGTTCTTC

j_call: TRBJ2-7
clone_size: -
v_call: TRBV6-5
d_call: TRBD2
cdr3_aa: CASTFLAGQSLEQYF
cdr3_nt: TGTGCCAGCACCTTTCTAGCGGGGCAATCCCTCGAGCAGTACTTC

j_call: TRBJ1-4
clone_size: few
v_call: TRBV10-3
d_call: -
cdr3_aa: CAISDWTAEKLFF
cdr3_nt: TGTGCCATCAGTGATTGGACAGCCGAAAAACTGTTTTTT

j_call: TRBJ2-7
clone_size: -
v_call: TRBV3-1
d_call: -
cdr3_aa: CASSQDRGAGSYEQYF
cdr3_nt: TGTGCCAGCAGCCAAGATCGAGGGGCCGGGAGCTACGAGCAGTACTTC

j_call: TRBJ1-1
clone_size: -
v_call: TRBV3-1
d_call: -
cdr3_aa: CASSQAARDRTAFF
cdr3_nt: TGTGCCAGCAGCCAAGCAGCCAGGGATCGAACAGCTTTCTTT

j_call: TRBJ2-2
clone_size: few
v_call: TRBV10-3
d_call: -
cdr3_aa: CAISELVDLNTGELFF
cdr3_nt: TGTGCCATCAGTGAACTGGTGGACCTAAACACCGGGGAGCTGTTTTTT

j_call: TRBJ1-4
clone_size: -
v_call: TRBV5-1
d_call: TRBD1
cdr3_aa: CASSIRGANKKLFF
cdr3_nt: TGCGCCAGTAGCATCAGGGGGGCTAATAAAAAACTGTTTTTT

j_call: TRBJ2-7
clone_size: -
v_call: TRBV30
d_call: TRBD1
cdr3_aa: CAWRTSGTGIYEQYF
cdr3_nt: TGTGCCTGGAGAACCTCCGGGACAGGGATCTATGAGCAGTACTTC

j_call: TRBJ2-3
clone_size: few
v_call: TRBV20-1
d_call: TRBD2
cdr3_aa: CSARIKREVIIDTQYF
cdr3_nt: TGCAGTGCTAGAATCAAGCGGGAGGTTATAATAGATACGCAGTATTTT

j_call: TRBJ2-7
clone_size: few
v_call: TRBV4-2
d_call: TRBD1
cdr3_aa: CASSLKDREAYEQYF
cdr3_nt: TGTGCCAGCAGCCTTAAGGACAGGGAGGCCTACGAGCAGTACTTC

j_call: TRBJ2-7
clone_size: few
v_call: TRBV24-1
d_call: -
cdr3_aa: CATEGVYYEQYF
cdr3_nt: TGTGCCACCGAAGGGGTCTACTACGAGCAGTACTTC

j_call: TRBJ2-3
clone_size: -
v_call: TRBV20-1
d_call: TRBD2
cdr3_aa: CSVRAGLDTDTQYF
cdr3_nt: TGCAGTGTTAGAGCGGGACTGGACACAGATACGCAGTATTTT

j_call: TRBJ2-2
clone_size: -
v_call: TRBV13
d_call: TRBD2
cdr3_aa: CATQPLPRASGRALNTGELCF
cdr3_nt: TGTGCCACCCAACCCTTACCCCGGGCTAGCGGGAGGGCCCTGAACACCGGGGAGCTGTGTTTT

j_call: TRBJ2-3
clone_size: -
v_call: TRBV18
d_call: TRBD2
cdr3_aa: CASSPLGLAGNTDTQYF
cdr3_nt: TGTGCCAGCTCACCACTCGGACTAGCGGGAAACACAGATACACAGTATTTT

j_call: TRBJ2-2
clone_size: many
v_call: TRBV4-1
d_call: TRBD2
cdr3_aa: CASSQAERGAGELFF
cdr3_nt: TGCGCCAGCAGCCAAGCGGAGCGGGGTGCCGGGGAGCTGTTTTTT

j_call: TRBJ1-2
clone_size: -
v_call: TRBV24-1
d_call: TRBD1
cdr3_aa: CATSSTGDGYTF
cdr3_nt: TGTGCCACCAGTAGCACAGGGGATGGCTACACCTTC

j_call: TRBJ1-2
clone_size: -
v_call: TRBV6-5
d_call: -
cdr3_aa: CASSSQQGGYGYTF
cdr3_nt: TGTGCCAGCAGTTCCCAACAGGGTGGTTATGGCTACACCTTC

j_call: TRBJ2-7
clone_size: few
v_call: TRBV3-1
d_call: -
cdr3_aa: CASSQGAVADYEQYF
cdr3_nt: TGTGCCAGCAGCCAAGGTGCTGTAGCGGACTACGAGCAGTACTTC

j_call: TRBJ2-3
clone_size: few
v_call: TRBV28
d_call: -
cdr3_aa: CASRSLMRGSTDTQYF
cdr3_nt: TGTGCCAGCAGATCCCTCATGCGGGGAAGCACAGATACGCAGTATTTT

j_call: TRBJ2-7
clone_size: -
v_call: TRBV6-1
d_call: -
cdr3_aa: CASSGPLPEQYF
cdr3_nt: TGTGCCAGCAGTGGACCCCTCCCTGAGCAGTACTTC

j_call: TRBJ1-1
clone_size: -
v_call: TRBV6-1
d_call: -
cdr3_aa: CASSEAGLAFF
cdr3_nt: TGTGCCAGCAGTGAAGCAGGGTTGGCTTTCTTT